This TCR beta chain derives from a study of T-cell reconstitution after alpha-beta-depleted transplantation in children. Researchers prepared the TCRbeta library using unique molecular identifiers, the study reports. Each CDR3 protein gets one entry after TCRdb re-called the PCR reads with MiXCR. The sample carries about 240,000 distinct CDR3 sequences, 12% recorded once. In its sample, this clonotype was seen many times. This CDR3 is 16 amino acids long. V lost 5 bases and J lost 9; bases outside the gene matches: 10. The rearrangement uses TRBV12-3 or TRBV12-4 and TRBJ2-2; 12 bases match TRBD1. The sample in question was PBMCs from the stem cell graft donor, obtained from the stem cell graft. The receptor was isolated from a human donor who donated a stem cell graft to a child with acute lymphoblastic leukemia. In DNA, the CDR3 is TGTGCCAGCAGTCCCTCGGGACAGGGGGCGCCGAGGGAGCTGTTTTTT. Its protein product is CASSPSGQGAPRELFF.